Listed here is a single T cell receptor beta chain. Its antigen is not identified. Given a much more abundant clone one base away, this may be a read error. This specimen comes from a study of T cells after yellow fever vaccination. TCRdb re-called the 5' RACE reads through MiXCR, storing one row per CDR3 protein. The repertoire holds over 200,000 distinct CDR3 sequences, with roughly 6.3% as singletons. Study observations and caveats: Most primary-vaccination clones reappeared after the booster (just under 98% CD4, roughly 88% CD8).

This CDR3 has 16 amino acids. CDR1 and CDR2 (germline): SGHTA, FQGTGA. Trimming pared 5 bases from V and 0 bases from J, leaving 14 bases between. The sequence was collected from a man aged 25-45 years who received the YFV17D yellow fever vaccine. The genes are TRBV7-3 and TRBJ2-1, with a weak D call TRBD2 (6 bases). The sequencing used CD4+ T cells sorted from PBMCs, collected on the day of the yellow fever booster vaccination. In nucleotides, the CDR3 is TGTGCCAGCAGCCCAGACACAGCGGGCTCCTACAATGAGCAGTTCTTC. As protein: CASSPDTAGSYNEQFF. The full variable domain, in which reference TRBV7-3 and TRBJ2-1 provide the parts outside the CDR3, is GAGVSQTPSNKVTEKGKYVELRCDPISGHTALYWYRQSLGQGPEFLIYFQGTGAADDSGLPNDRFFAVRPEGSVSTLKIQRTERGDSAVYLCASSPDTAGSYNEQFFGPGTRLTVL.